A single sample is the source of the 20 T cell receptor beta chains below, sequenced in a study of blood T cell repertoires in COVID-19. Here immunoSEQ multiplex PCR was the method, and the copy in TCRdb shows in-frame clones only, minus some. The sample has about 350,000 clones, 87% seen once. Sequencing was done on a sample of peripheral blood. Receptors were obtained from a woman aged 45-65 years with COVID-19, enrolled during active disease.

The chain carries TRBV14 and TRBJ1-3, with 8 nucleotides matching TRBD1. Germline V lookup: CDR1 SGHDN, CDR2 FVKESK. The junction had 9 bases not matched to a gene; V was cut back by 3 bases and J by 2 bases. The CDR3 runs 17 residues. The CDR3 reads CASSHLGRGPAGNTIYF. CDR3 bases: TGTGCCAGCAGCCATCTTGGCAGGGGGCCGGCTGGAAACACCATATATTTT.

The chain's CDR3 is CASGLVSQVQHF. In DNA form, the CDR3 reads TGTGCTAGTGGTTTGGTATCGCAGGTCCAGCATTTT. The chain employs TRBV12-5 and TRBJ1-5; D is undetermined. Germline assignment: CDR1 LGHNT and CDR2 FRNRAP. V was pared by 0 bases and J by 12 bases, with 9 bases between. CDR3 size: 12 residues.

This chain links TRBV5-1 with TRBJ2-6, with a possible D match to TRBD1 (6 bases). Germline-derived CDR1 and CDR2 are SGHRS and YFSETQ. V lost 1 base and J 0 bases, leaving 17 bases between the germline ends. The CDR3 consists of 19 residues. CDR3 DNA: TGCGCCAGCAGCTTGTTGGCTGGACAGCTTGTCTCTGGGGCCAACGTCCTGACTTTC. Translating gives CASSLLAGQLVSGANVLTF.

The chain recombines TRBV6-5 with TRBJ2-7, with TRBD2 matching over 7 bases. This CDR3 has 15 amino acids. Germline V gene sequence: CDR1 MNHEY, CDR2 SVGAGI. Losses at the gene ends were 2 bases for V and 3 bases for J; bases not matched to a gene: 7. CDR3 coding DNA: TGTGCCAGCAGTTACGCGGGAGCGGTCGTCTACGAGCAGTACTTC. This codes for CASSYAGAVVYEQYF.

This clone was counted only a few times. CDR3 bases: TGTGCCAGCAGCCGAGACAGGTTTAATACCGGGGAGCTGTTTTTT. Its translation is CASSRDRFNTGELFF. The rearrangement links TRBV7-9 to TRBJ2-2, with D perhaps matching TRBD1 (6 bases). Germline values: CDR1 SEHNR, CDR2 FQNEAQ (reference sequence). The V and J ends lost 5 bases and 5 bases respectively, with 15 bases between them. This CDR3 has 15 residues.

The CDR3: CASMTGSGVRNEAFF. The CDR3, as DNA: TGCGCCAGCATGACGGGGAGCGGCGTTAGGAATGAAGCTTTCTTT. The gene calls are TRBV5-1 and TRBJ1-1; D unclear. CDR1 SGHRS and CDR2 YFSETQ come from the germline V gene. The CDR3 has 15 residues. Trimming removed 6 bases from V and 7 bases from J, with 22 bases in between.

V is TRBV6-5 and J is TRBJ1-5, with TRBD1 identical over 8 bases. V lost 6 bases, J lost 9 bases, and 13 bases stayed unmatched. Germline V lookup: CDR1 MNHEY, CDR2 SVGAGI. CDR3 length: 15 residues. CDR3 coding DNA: TGTGCCAGCAGAGGAGGACAGGGAGAGAACATGCCCCAGCATTTT. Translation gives CASRGGQGENMPQHF.

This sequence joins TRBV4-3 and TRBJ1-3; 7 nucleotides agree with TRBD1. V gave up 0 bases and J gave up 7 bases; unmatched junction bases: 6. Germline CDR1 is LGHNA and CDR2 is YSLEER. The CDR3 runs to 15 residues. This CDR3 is CASSQDRSGGNTIYF. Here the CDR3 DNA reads TGCGCCAGCAGCCAAGATCGGTCAGGGGGGAACACCATATATTTT.

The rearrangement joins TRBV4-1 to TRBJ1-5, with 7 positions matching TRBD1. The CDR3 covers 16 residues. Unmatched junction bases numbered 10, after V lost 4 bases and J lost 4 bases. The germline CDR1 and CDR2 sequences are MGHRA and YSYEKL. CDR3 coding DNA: TGCGCCAGCAGCCGCACCGACAGGGCTGGAAATCAGCCCCAGCATTTT. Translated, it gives CASSRTDRAGNQPQHF.

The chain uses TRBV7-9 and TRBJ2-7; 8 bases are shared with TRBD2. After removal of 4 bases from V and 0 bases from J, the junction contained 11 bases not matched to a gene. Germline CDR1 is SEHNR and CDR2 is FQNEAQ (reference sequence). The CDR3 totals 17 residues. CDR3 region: CASSSPRREGYSYEQYF. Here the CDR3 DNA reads TGTGCCAGCAGCTCGCCCCGACGGGAGGGCTACTCCTACGAGCAGTACTTC. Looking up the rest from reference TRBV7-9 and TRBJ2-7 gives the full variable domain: DTGVSQNPRHKITKRGQNVTFRCDPISEHNRLYWYRQTLGQGPEFLTYFQNEAQLEKSRLLSDRFSAERPKGSFSTLEIQRTEQGDSAMYLCASSSPRREGYSYEQYFGPGTRLTVT.

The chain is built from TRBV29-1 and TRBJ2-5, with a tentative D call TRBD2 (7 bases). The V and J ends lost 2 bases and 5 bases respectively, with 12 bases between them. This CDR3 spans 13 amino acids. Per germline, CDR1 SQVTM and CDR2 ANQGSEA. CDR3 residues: CSVESRGGETQYF. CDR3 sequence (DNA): TGCAGCGTTGAATCTAGGGGGGGGGAGACCCAGTACTTC. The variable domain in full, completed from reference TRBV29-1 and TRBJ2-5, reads SAVISQKPSRDICQRGTSLTIQCQVDSQVTMMFWYRQQPGQSLTLIATANQGSEATYESGFVIDKFPISRPNLTFSTLTVSNMSPEDSSIYLCSVESRGGETQYFGPGTRLLVL.

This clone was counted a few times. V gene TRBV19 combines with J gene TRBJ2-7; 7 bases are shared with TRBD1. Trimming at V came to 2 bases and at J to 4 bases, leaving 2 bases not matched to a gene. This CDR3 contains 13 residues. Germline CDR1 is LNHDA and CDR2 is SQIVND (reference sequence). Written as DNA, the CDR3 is TGTGCCAGTAGTATATACAGGGGTTACGAGCAGTACTTC. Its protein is CASSIYRGYEQYF.

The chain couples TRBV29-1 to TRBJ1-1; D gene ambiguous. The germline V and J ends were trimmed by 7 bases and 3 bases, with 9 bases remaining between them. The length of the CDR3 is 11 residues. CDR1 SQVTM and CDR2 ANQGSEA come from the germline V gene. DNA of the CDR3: TGCAGCGGAGGGCGGGACACTGAAGCTTTCTTT. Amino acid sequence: CSGGRDTEAFF.

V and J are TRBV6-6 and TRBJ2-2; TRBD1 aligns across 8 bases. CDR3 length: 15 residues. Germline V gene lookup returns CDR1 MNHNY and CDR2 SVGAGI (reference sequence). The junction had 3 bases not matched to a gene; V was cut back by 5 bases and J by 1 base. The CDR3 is CASSRTGLNTGELFF. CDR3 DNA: TGTGCCAGCAGTCGGACAGGGTTGAACACCGGGGAGCTGTTTTTT.

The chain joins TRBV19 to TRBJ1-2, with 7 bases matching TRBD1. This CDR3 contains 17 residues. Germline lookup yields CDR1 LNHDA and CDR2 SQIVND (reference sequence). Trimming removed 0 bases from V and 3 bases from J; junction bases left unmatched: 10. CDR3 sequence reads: CASSIDTPRGQHYGYTF. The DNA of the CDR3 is TGTGCCAGTAGTATAGATACCCCAAGGGGACAGCACTATGGCTACACCTTC. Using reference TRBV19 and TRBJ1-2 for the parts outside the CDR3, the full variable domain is DGGITQSPKYLFRKEGQNVTLSCEQNLNHDAMYWYRQDPGQGLRLIYYSQIVNDFQKGDIAEGYSVSREKKESFPLTVTSAQKNPTAFYLCASSIDTPRGQHYGYTFGSGTRLTVV.

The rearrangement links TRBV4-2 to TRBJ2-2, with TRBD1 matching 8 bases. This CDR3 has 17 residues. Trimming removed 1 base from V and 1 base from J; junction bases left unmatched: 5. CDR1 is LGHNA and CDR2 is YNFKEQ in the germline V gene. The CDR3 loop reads CASSQARQGLNTGELFF. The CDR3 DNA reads TGTGCCAGCAGCCAAGCTAGACAGGGGCTGAACACCGGGGAGCTGTTTTTT.

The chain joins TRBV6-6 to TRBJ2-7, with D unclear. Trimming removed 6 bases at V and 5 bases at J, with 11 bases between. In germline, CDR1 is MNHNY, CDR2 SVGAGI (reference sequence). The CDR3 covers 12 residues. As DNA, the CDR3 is TGTGCCAGCAGATCAAGGAGTGACGAGCAGTACTTC. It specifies CASRSRSDEQYF.

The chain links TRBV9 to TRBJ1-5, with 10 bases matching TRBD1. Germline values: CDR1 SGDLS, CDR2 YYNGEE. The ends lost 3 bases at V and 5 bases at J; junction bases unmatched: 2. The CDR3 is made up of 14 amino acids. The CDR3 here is CASSAGQGHQPQHF. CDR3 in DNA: TGTGCCAGCAGCGCGGGACAGGGGCATCAGCCCCAGCATTTT.

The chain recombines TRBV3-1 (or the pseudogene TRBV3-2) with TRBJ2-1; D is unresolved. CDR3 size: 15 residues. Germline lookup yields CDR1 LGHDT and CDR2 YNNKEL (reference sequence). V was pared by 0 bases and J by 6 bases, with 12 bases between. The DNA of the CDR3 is TGTGCCAGCAGCCAAGAAGGCAGCGCCCCCAATGAGCAGTTCTTC. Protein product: CASSQEGSAPNEQFF.

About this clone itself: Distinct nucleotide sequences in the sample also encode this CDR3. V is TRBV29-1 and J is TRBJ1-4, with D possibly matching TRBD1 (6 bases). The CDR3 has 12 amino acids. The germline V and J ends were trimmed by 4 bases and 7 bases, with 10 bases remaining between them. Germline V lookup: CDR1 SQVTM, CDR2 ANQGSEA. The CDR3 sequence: CSVAGEGEKLFF. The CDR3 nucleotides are TGCAGCGTTGCAGGGGAGGGTGAAAAACTGTTTTTT.